The 32 T cell receptor beta chains below were found in one sample sequenced in a study of T-cell memory formation after mild COVID-19 (dated by TCRdb to the early 2020s). Library creation used 5' RACE. The sequencer listed for this sample is Illumina NovaSeq 6000. The raw public reads went through TCRdb reprocessing: fastp at Q25, MiXCR clone calling, in-frame beta chains kept. Rows matching on CDR3 protein sequence are summarized as one entry with the most common DNA and genes. This sample gives about 560,000 distinct CDR3 sequences in total; around a sixth of them show up just once. The ten biggest clones cover just over 8% of the sample. The sequencing sample was made of PBMCs or a T cell subset sorted from them (not recorded which). Every receptor here comes from an adult woman who had mild COVID-19 (a few samples of this study predate the infection). The sample titles of this study are shuffled in the database, so cell type and time point are left out; the donor was told from shared clones.

This clonotype was observed a handful of times. This rearrangement joins TRBV19 to TRBJ1-1; a weak D match, TRBD1 (6 bases). The V gene lost 8 bases and the J gene lost 6 bases, with 10 bases spanning the gap. Germline V gene lookup returns CDR1 LNHDA and CDR2 SQIVND (reference sequence). The CDR3 has 11 residues. CDR3 nucleotides: TGTGCCAGTGGGGGACAAGCTGAAGCTTTCTTT. This codes for CASGGQAEAFF.

V and J are TRBV29-1 and TRBJ1-6; 10 bases fit TRBD1. V gave up 4 bases and J gave up 7 bases; unmatched junction bases: 4. The CDR3 runs to 14 residues. Germline V gives CDR1 SQVTM, CDR2 ANQGSEA. CDR3 in amino acids: CSVARDRGNSPLHF. CDR3 sequence (DNA): TGCAGCGTTGCCCGGGACAGGGGAAATTCACCCCTCCACTTT.

This chain links TRBV20-1 with TRBJ2-7; weak D call: TRBD1 (6 bases). Germline-derived CDR1 and CDR2 are DFQATT and SNEGSKA (reference sequence). The V end was cut by 0 bases, the J end by 3 bases, with 24 bases between. The CDR3 contains 18 residues. CDR3 protein: CSARDFGPNDRLDYEQYF. CDR3 DNA sequence: TGCAGTGCTAGAGATTTCGGGCCAAACGACAGGCTAGACTACGAGCAGTACTTC.

The chain combines TRBV29-1 with TRBJ2-1, with 8 bases matching TRBD1. Trimming took 7 bases from V and 7 from J; bases not matched to a gene: 9. This CDR3 region has 13 residues. Germline V gene lookup returns CDR1 SQVTM and CDR2 ANQGSEA. CDR3 region: CSADRESSNEQFF. The CDR3 bases are TGCAGCGCGGACAGGGAAAGTTCTAATGAGCAGTTCTTC.

This clonotype was detected only a few times. The V and J genes are TRBV19 and TRBJ2-6, with unresolved D. There are 14 residues in the CDR3. From germline, CDR1 is LNHDA and CDR2 SQIVND (reference sequence). V lost 3 bases to trimming and J lost 8 bases, with 11 bases between them. The CDR3 is CASSISQASNVLTF. The DNA for the CDR3 is TGTGCCAGTAGTATTAGTCAGGCGTCCAACGTCCTGACTTTC.

This clonotype was seen a handful of times. V gene TRBV7-9 combines with J gene TRBJ1-2, with TRBD1 matching over 9 bases. The CDR3 covers 16 residues. Germline V gene lookup returns CDR1 SEHNR and CDR2 FQNEAQ (reference sequence). Losses at the gene ends were 3 bases for V and 6 bases for J; bases not matched to a gene: 11. The CDR3 region is CASSFGQGFTFDGYTF. The CDR3 DNA reads as TGTGCCAGCAGCTTCGGACAGGGGTTCACTTTTGATGGCTACACCTTC.

In this sample, this clonotype turned up once. The J gene is TRBJ2-7, the V gene TRBV20-1, with no clear D. From germline, CDR1 is DFQATT and CDR2 SNEGSKA (reference sequence). The V gene lost 2 bases and the J gene lost 2 bases, with 13 bases spanning the gap. This CDR3 region has 14 residues. The CDR3 coding sequence is TGCAGTGCTAGACCCCCGGCCAGGACCTACGAGCAGTACTTC. Translation: CSARPPARTYEQYF.

This clonotype has a handful of counts. V and J are TRBV5-6 and TRBJ2-4, with 10 bases aligning to TRBD2. This CDR3 spans 18 amino acids. V shed 4 bases, J shed 6 bases, and the junction held 16 bases outside the gene matches. CDR1 is SGHDT, CDR2 YYEEEE, per germline. The CDR3 region has the DNA TGTGCCAGCAGCCCATGGGGAGCGGGAGGGCCGCCGACAAACATTCAGTACTTC. It is translated as CASSPWGAGGPPTNIQYF.

The rearrangement joins TRBV27 to TRBJ2-3; TRBD2 matches at 13 bases. J lost 9 bases, V lost 5 bases, and 8 bases had no gene match. The germline CDR1 and CDR2 sequences are MNHEY and SMNVEV (reference sequence). The CDR3 runs to 15 residues. CDR3 DNA: TGTGCCAGCAGTGCCCAGACTAGCGGGGGGACCACGCAGTATTTT. Its translation is CASSAQTSGGTTQYF.

V usage is TRBV7-9 and J usage is TRBJ2-7, with a weak D call TRBD2 (6 bases). The CDR3 is 14 residues long. The V and J ends lost 2 bases and 3 bases respectively, with 11 bases between them. Germline V gives CDR1 SEHNR, CDR2 FQNEAQ (reference sequence). CDR3 coding DNA: TGTGCCAGCAGCTTACACGGGGAGGACTACGAGCAGTACTTC. Its protein is CASSLHGEDYEQYF.

This clonotype has a count of ten or more. CDR3 bases: TGTGCCACCAGCCTCGGACTAGCGGGGGCCTACGAGCAGTACTTC. The encoded protein is CATSLGLAGAYEQYF. The genes are TRBV15 and TRBJ2-7; 13 bases align to TRBD2. V gave up 5 bases and J gave up 2 bases; unmatched junction bases: 3. CDR3 length: 15 amino acids. Germline CDR1 and CDR2: LNHNV and YYDKDF (reference sequence).

This clonotype was found a few times. The V gene is TRBV7-6, the J gene TRBJ2-1; 7 nucleotides line up with TRBD2. Germline-derived CDR1 and CDR2 are SGHVS and FNYEAQ. This CDR3 spans 14 amino acids. The ends lost 8 bases at V and 7 bases at J; junction bases unmatched: 11. CDR3: CASQLAGAWNEQFF. The DNA of the CDR3 is TGTGCCAGCCAGTTGGCGGGAGCGTGGAATGAGCAGTTCTTC.

The CDR3 protein is CASSQEAPYTSGSYNEQFF. CDR3 bases: TGCGCCAGCAGCCAAGAGGCCCCTTACACTAGCGGGAGTTACAATGAGCAGTTCTTC. The J gene is TRBJ2-1, the V gene TRBV4-3, with TRBD2 matching over 11 bases. This CDR3 region has 19 residues. V was pared by 0 bases and J by 4 bases, with 11 bases of the junction left unmatched. Per germline, CDR1 LGHNA and CDR2 YSLEER.

The V call is TRBV7-2, the J call TRBJ1-1; no reliable D call. Germline V gene sequence: CDR1 SGHTA, CDR2 FQGNSA. This CDR3 is 15 amino acids long. V shed 7 bases and J shed 1 base, with 16 bases lying between them. The CDR3 spells CASTPVGWGNTEAFF. In DNA form, the CDR3 reads TGTGCCAGCACCCCTGTGGGGTGGGGGAACACTGAAGCTTTCTTT.

This rearrangement joins TRBV6-6 to TRBJ2-7; D is possibly TRBD2 (6 bases). This CDR3 is 11 amino acids long. CDR1 and CDR2 (germline): MNHNY, SVGAGI (reference sequence). V was trimmed by 6 bases and J by 9 bases, leaving 12 bases between them. The CDR3 nucleotides read TGTGCCAGCAGCAGTGGGACTGTGCAGTACTTC. It yields the protein CASSSGTVQYF.

The chain links TRBV12-3 or TRBV12-4 to TRBJ2-1, with D tentatively TRBD1 (6 bases). V lost 5 bases to trimming and J lost 9 bases, with 11 bases between them. CDR3 size: 12 residues. The CDR3 DNA reads as TGTGCCAGCAGTGCTTGGGGGCGTGAGCAGTTCTTC. This translates into CASSAWGREQFF.

The rearrangement uses TRBV7-9 and TRBJ2-2, with D possibly matching TRBD1 (6 bases). Germline V gene sequence: CDR1 SEHNR, CDR2 FQNEAQ (reference sequence). V lost 0 bases and J lost 3, with 11 bases in between. The CDR3 totals 16 residues. CDR3 residues: CASSLASGTYTGELFF. The CDR3 nucleotides are TGTGCCAGCAGCTTAGCATCCGGGACATACACCGGGGAGCTGTTTTTT.

This clonotype was observed many times. The chain joins TRBV5-1 to TRBJ2-1, with D perhaps TRBD1 or TRBD2 (5 bases each). The CDR3 has 15 residues. Deletions cut 1 base from V and 0 bases from J, with 8 bases between. Per germline, CDR1 SGHRS and CDR2 YFSETQ. This CDR3 is CASSLNGGSYNEQFF. In DNA, the CDR3 is TGCGCCAGCAGCTTGAATGGGGGCTCCTACAATGAGCAGTTCTTC. The variable domain in full, completed from reference TRBV5-1 and TRBJ2-1, reads KAGVTQTPRYLIKTRGQQVTLSCSPISGHRSVSWYQQTPGQGLQFLFEYFSETQRNKGNFPGRFSGRQFSNSRSEMNVSTLELGDSALYLCASSLNGGSYNEQFFGPGTRLTVL.

CDR3 sequence (DNA): TGTGCCAGCAGTCCCCGGGACAGGGATCCTAACTATGGCTACACCTTC. Its translation: CASSPRDRDPNYGYTF. The chain uses TRBV6-6 and TRBJ1-2, with 9 positions matching TRBD1. CDR1 is MNHNY, CDR2 SVGAGI, per germline (reference sequence). This CDR3 contains 16 residues. V dropped 5 bases and J dropped 0; count of bases not matched to a gene: 7.

The chain uses TRBV7-8 and TRBJ1-5; D ambiguous. Trimming removed 5 bases at V and 1 base at J, with 18 bases between. Per the germline V gene, CDR1 is SGHVS and CDR2 is FQNEAQ. The CDR3 length is 17 residues. The CDR3 bases are TGTGCCAGCAGCGCGCTGGGGAAGGGTACGAGCAATCAGCCCCAGCATTTT. Its translation is CASSALGKGTSNQPQHF.

This clonotype came up a few times. The CDR3 region is CASSLNALAGGLNIQYF. DNA of the CDR3: TGTGCCAGCAGCTTAAACGCCTTAGCGGGAGGGTTGAACATTCAGTACTTC. V usage is TRBV7-3 and J usage is TRBJ2-4; 11 nucleotides line up with TRBD2. Losses at the gene ends were 1 base for V and 7 bases for J; bases not matched to a gene: 9. CDR3 length equals 17 residues. Germline CDR1 SGHTA, CDR2 FQGTGA.

The chain recombines TRBV25-1 with TRBJ2-5; no definite D call. V shed 7 bases and J shed 1 base, with 10 bases lying between them. This CDR3 has 13 amino acids. Per germline, CDR1 MGHDK and CDR2 SYGVNS. CDR3 nucleotide sequence: TGTGCCAGCAACTCCGGACCCCAAGAGACCCAGTACTTC. Translating it yields CASNSGPQETQYF.

A few counts support this clonotype. The V and J genes are TRBV14 and TRBJ2-3; TRBD2 is a possible D gene (6 bases). The V and J ends lost 3 bases and 0 bases respectively, with 10 bases between them. CDR1 is SGHDN, CDR2 FVKESK, per germline. This CDR3 region has 15 residues. CDR3 amino acids: CASSHDGLSTDTQYF. CDR3 coding DNA: TGTGCCAGCAGCCACGACGGACTAAGCACAGATACGCAGTATTTT.

This clonotype was detected only a few times. This sequence joins TRBV20-1 and TRBJ2-7; 10 bases align to TRBD2. The CDR3 runs 15 residues. Germline lookup yields CDR1 DFQATT and CDR2 SNEGSKA (reference sequence). V dropped 5 bases and J dropped 3; count of bases not matched to a gene: 10. CDR3 residues: CSAYPRLAGGYEQYF. The CDR3 DNA follows: TGCAGTGCTTACCCGCGACTAGCGGGCGGCTACGAGCAGTACTTC.

This chain uses TRBV24-1 with TRBJ2-2; 9 positions agree with TRBD1. This CDR3 comprises 19 residues. Germline V gives CDR1 KGHDR, CDR2 SFDVKD. V shed 4 bases, J shed 2 bases, and the junction held 13 bases outside the gene matches. The CDR3 DNA is TGTGCCACCAGTGACCCAACCGGGACAGGGTCTACTAACACCGGGGAGCTGTTTTTT. It codes for CATSDPTGTGSTNTGELFF.

V and J are TRBV10-3 and TRBJ2-1; the match to TRBD2 covers 16 bases. The CDR3 runs to 16 residues. Germline values: CDR1 ENHRY, CDR2 SYGVKD. The V segment lost 6 bases and the J segment 6 bases; nucleotides outside the gene matches: 5. CDR3 residues: CAISGTSGRAFNEQFF. CDR3 bases: TGTGCCATCAGCGGGACTAGCGGGAGGGCCTTCAATGAGCAGTTCTTC.

This clonotype has more than one count but fewer than ten. The chain has TRBV7-9 and TRBJ2-7; no clear D. V lost 5 bases, J lost 0 bases, and 17 bases lay in between. Germline CDR1 and CDR2: SEHNR and FQNEAQ (reference sequence). The CDR3 covers 16 residues. CDR3 protein: CASSRNVAVSSYEQYF. The CDR3 DNA sequence: TGTGCCAGCAGCCGGAACGTTGCCGTTAGCTCCTACGAGCAGTACTTC.

This clonotype was counted a few times. The CDR3 spells CASSDGTAYNEQFF. In nucleotides, the CDR3 is TGTGCCAGCAGCGACGGGACGGCCTACAATGAGCAGTTCTTC. The rearrangement uses TRBV5-6 and TRBJ2-1; D is tentatively TRBD1 or TRBD2 (5 bases each). The length of the CDR3 is 14 residues. V lost 4 bases and J lost 2, with 10 bases in between. In germline, CDR1 is SGHDT, CDR2 YYEEEE.

This clonotype was recorded a few times. This rearrangement joins TRBV14 to TRBJ2-5; D is unclear. There are 13 residues in the CDR3. The germline V gene has CDR1 SGHDN and CDR2 FVKESK. Trimming cost V 1 base and J 5 bases, with 8 bases left between them. The DNA for the CDR3 is TGTGCCAGCAGCCAAGGGGCTTTGGAGACCCAGTACTTC. It codes for CASSQGALETQYF. Full variable domain (rest looked up from reference TRBV14 and TRBJ2-5): EAGVTQFPSHSVIEKGQTVTLRCDPISGHDNLYWYRRVMGKEIKFLLHFVKESKQDESGMPNNRFLAERTGGTYSTLKVQPAELEDSGVYFCASSQGALETQYFGPGTRLLVL.

The DNA of the CDR3 is TGTGCCAGCCAGGACGGGGGACAGCCTAACTATGGCTACACCTTC. Translating it yields CASQDGGQPNYGYTF. The chain joins TRBV27 to TRBJ1-2, with 7 positions matching TRBD1. Germline CDR1 MNHEY, CDR2 SMNVEV (reference sequence). This CDR3 has 15 amino acids. J was trimmed by 0 bases and V by 8 bases; bases with no gene match: 9.

This clonotype was seen once. This chain links TRBV7-6 with TRBJ2-1, with no clear D. This CDR3 has 16 amino acids. Between the trimmed V and J ends, which lost 1 base and 0 bases, there was a span of 10 bases. Germline V gene lookup returns CDR1 SGHVS and CDR2 FNYEAQ. The CDR3 region has the DNA TGTGCCAGCAGCTTAGAGGCTGAAAGCTCCTACAATGAGCAGTTCTTC. Translating it yields CASSLEAESSYNEQFF.

V is TRBV7-3 and J is TRBJ2-5; 11 bases are a match to TRBD2. This CDR3 spans 14 amino acids. Germline V gene data show CDR1 as SGHTA and CDR2 as FQGTGA. The V and J ends lost 4 bases and 9 bases, in that order; junction bases with no gene match: 7. The CDR3 loop is CASSYSGTSGSQYF. The CDR3 nucleotides read TGTGCCAGCAGCTACTCCGGGACTAGCGGCTCCCAGTACTTC.